The clone carrying this T cell receptor (beta chain) was detected a few times. PCR amplification relied on 60 Vbeta primers (plus 13 Jbeta primers). Repertoires were generated with immunoSEQ multiplex PCR, while TCRdb's copy carries only in-frame clones and drops some. The sample has some 140,000 clones; roughly 77% are singletons. The data were taken from a study of cytomegalovirus exposure and HLA in healthy donors. The germline gives CDR1 SGHRS, CDR2 YFSETQ. The V gene lost 2 bases and the J gene lost 10 bases, with 7 bases spanning the gap. This CDR3 contains 12 residues. The chain is built from TRBV5-1 and TRBJ1-6; D remains unclear. The specimen sequenced was PBMCs. This receptor was obtained from a female donor in good health and CMV-seronegative. Here the CDR3 DNA reads TGCGCCAGCAGCTTCCGGGGATCACCCCTCCACTTT. Protein product: CASSFRGSPLHF.